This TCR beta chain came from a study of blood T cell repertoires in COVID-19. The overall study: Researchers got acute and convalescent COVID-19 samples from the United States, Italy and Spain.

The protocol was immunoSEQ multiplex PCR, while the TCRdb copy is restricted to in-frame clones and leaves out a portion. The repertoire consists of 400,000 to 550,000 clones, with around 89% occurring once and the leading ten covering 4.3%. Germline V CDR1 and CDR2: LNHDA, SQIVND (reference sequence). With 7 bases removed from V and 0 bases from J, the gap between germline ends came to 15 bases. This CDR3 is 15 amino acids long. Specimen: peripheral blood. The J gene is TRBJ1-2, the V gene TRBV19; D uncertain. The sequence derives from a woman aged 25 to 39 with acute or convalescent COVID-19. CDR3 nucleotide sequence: TGTGCCAGTACCCCCGTGGTAAACACTAACTATGGCTACACCTTC. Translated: CASTPVVNTNYGYTF.